Below are 9 T cell receptor beta chains sequenced from a single sample in a study of Graves' ophthalmopathy and Graves' hyperthyroidism. As the template, RNA transcripts were used to amplify TCR beta CDR3 regions. HTBI primers primed a first-round RT-PCR, and a second-round multiplex PCR followed. TCRdb re-derived calls from the multiplex PCR reads in MiXCR, one entry per CDR3 protein. Of some 1.1 million distinct CDR3 sequences detected, about 38% appear once; the ten largest clones hold more than 9.5%. Sequenced input: peripheral blood or thyroid tissue (not recorded which). All receptors come from an adult man with Graves' hyperthyroidism.

This clonotype was recorded at least ten times. The chain recombines TRBV7-2 with TRBJ1-2; unclear D gene. The CDR3 covers 12 residues. Trimming cost V 1 base and J 8 bases, with 8 bases left between them. Looked up from germline, CDR1 is SGHTA and CDR2 is FQGNSA. CDR3 amino acids: CASSLGFQGYTF. CDR3 DNA: TGTGCCAGCAGCTTAGGGTTCCAAGGCTACACCTTC. Looking up the rest from reference TRBV7-2 and TRBJ1-2 gives the full variable domain: GAGVSQSPSNKVTEKGKDVELRCDPISGHTALYWYRQSLGQGLEFLIYFQGNSAPDKSGLPSDRFSAERTGGSVSTLTIQRTQQEDSAVYLCASSLGFQGYTFGSGTRLTVV.

This clonotype came up once. The chain uses TRBV10-3 and TRBJ2-5; 7 bases map to TRBD1. V was pared by 2 bases and J by 3 bases, with 3 bases of the junction left unmatched. Germline assignment: CDR1 ENHRY and CDR2 SYGVKD. CDR3 size: 14 residues. As DNA, the CDR3 is TGTGCCATCAGTGAGACAGGGGTGAAAGAGACCCAGTACTTC. As protein: CAISETGVKETQYF.

The rearrangement joins TRBV12-3 or TRBV12-4 to TRBJ2-7; D is uncertain. V lost 4 bases and J lost 0, with 16 bases in between. This CDR3 has 16 amino acids. The CDR3 is CASSSAPGVSSYEQYF. The DNA of the CDR3 is TGTGCCAGCAGTTCGGCGCCAGGAGTGAGCTCCTACGAGCAGTACTTC.

The chain employs TRBV11-2 and TRBJ2-5; 7 bases are a match to TRBD1. V shed 3 bases, J shed 4 bases, and the junction held 5 bases outside the gene matches. This CDR3 comprises 14 residues. CDR1 is SGHAT, CDR2 FQNNGV, per germline. This CDR3 reads CASSLTGLRETQYF. CDR3 DNA: TGTGCCAGCAGCTTGACAGGGCTAAGAGAGACCCAGTACTTC.

In its sample, this clonotype was seen many times. V and J are TRBV20-1 and TRBJ1-5; tentative D call: TRBD1 (5 bases). Germline V gene sequence: CDR1 DFQATT, CDR2 SNEGSKA (reference sequence). The V end was cut by 6 bases, the J end by 1 base, with 19 bases between. The CDR3 contains 16 residues. CDR3 sequence (DNA): TGCAGTGCGCAGGACGCAGGGAAGTGGAGCAATCAGCCCCAGCATTTT. This translates into CSAQDAGKWSNQPQHF.

A remark on this clonotype: The junction does not match germline at one end; this may be a read error. V usage is TRBV4-1 and J usage is TRBJ2-5, with D possibly TRBD2 on 7 matching bases. Germline V gene data show CDR1 as MGHRA and CDR2 as YSYEKL. This CDR3 comprises 15 residues. The DNA of the CDR3 is TGCGCCAGCAGCCAAGGCGGGGGCGTATTAGAGATCCAGTACTTC. Its translation is CASSQGGGVLEIQYF.

The sample holds many counts of this clonotype. The rearrangement joins TRBV20-1 to TRBJ2-7; 8 bases are a match to TRBD1. Germline CDR1 and CDR2: DFQATT and SNEGSKA (reference sequence). The V segment lost 4 bases and the J segment 2 bases; nucleotides outside the gene matches: 7. The CDR3 spans 14 residues. CDR3 protein: CSANRDRLAYEQYF. The CDR3 coding sequence is TGCAGTGCTAACCGGGACAGGTTAGCCTACGAGCAGTACTTC.

The sample holds many counts of this clonotype. The chain is built from TRBV20-1 and TRBJ2-7; no clear D. V was trimmed by 2 bases and J by 2 bases, leaving 7 bases between them. There are 12 residues in the CDR3. CDR1 is DFQATT, CDR2 SNEGSKA, per germline (reference sequence). In DNA, the CDR3 is TGCAGTGCTAGACAGGAACCCTACGAGCAGTACTTC. Amino acid sequence: CSARQEPYEQYF.

Concerning this clonotype itself: This may stem from a read error, because a much larger clone lies one nucleotide away. The V and J genes are TRBV19 and TRBJ1-5, with D maybe TRBD1 (5 bases). In germline, CDR1 is LNHDA, CDR2 SQIVND (reference sequence). Trimming stripped 1 base from V and 9 bases from J, with 13 bases between. The length of the CDR3 is 14 residues. The chain's CDR3 is CASSIVQGYRPQHF. Here the CDR3 DNA reads TGTGCCAGTAGTATAGTGCAGGGTTATCGGCCCCAGCATTTT.